The clone carrying this T cell receptor beta chain was detected many times. For repertoire sequencing, the TCR beta CDR3 regions were amplified from RNA transcripts. HTBI primers were employed in first-round RT-PCR, then a second-round multiplex PCR followed. TCRdb ran MiXCR on the multiplex PCR reads and lists one entry per CDR3 protein. Of just over 400,000 distinct CDR3 sequences listed, under 25% are singletons. The data are from a study of Graves' ophthalmopathy and Graves' hyperthyroidism. The V end lost 5 bases, the J end lost 0 bases, and 16 bases lay between the germline ends. The CDR3 has 16 residues. Germline CDR1 and CDR2: SGHAT and FQNNGV. From fresh peripheral blood, roughly 10 ml in volume, the PBMCs were obtained.

Material: peripheral blood. This TCR was recovered from a woman aged 18-29 years with stable Graves' hyperthyroidism. The rearrangement joins TRBV11-2 to TRBJ1-1; weak D call: TRBD1 (6 bases). For the CDR3, the DNA is TGTGCCAGCAGCCCCCACCCACAGGGCTTGAACACTGAAGCTTTCTTT. This codes for CASSPHPQGLNTEAFF.